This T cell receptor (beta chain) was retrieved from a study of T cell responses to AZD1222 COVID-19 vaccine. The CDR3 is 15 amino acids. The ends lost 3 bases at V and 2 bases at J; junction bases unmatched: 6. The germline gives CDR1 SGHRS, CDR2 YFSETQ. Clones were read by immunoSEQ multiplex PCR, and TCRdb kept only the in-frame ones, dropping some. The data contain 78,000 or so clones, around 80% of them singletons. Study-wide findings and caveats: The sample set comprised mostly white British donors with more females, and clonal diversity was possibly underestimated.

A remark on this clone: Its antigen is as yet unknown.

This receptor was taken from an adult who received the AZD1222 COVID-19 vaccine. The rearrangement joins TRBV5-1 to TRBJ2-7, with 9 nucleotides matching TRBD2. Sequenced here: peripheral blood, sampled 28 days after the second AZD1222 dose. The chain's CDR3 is CASSSIAGAAYEQYF. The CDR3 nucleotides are TGCGCCAGCAGCTCGATAGCGGGAGCAGCCTACGAGCAGTACTTC.